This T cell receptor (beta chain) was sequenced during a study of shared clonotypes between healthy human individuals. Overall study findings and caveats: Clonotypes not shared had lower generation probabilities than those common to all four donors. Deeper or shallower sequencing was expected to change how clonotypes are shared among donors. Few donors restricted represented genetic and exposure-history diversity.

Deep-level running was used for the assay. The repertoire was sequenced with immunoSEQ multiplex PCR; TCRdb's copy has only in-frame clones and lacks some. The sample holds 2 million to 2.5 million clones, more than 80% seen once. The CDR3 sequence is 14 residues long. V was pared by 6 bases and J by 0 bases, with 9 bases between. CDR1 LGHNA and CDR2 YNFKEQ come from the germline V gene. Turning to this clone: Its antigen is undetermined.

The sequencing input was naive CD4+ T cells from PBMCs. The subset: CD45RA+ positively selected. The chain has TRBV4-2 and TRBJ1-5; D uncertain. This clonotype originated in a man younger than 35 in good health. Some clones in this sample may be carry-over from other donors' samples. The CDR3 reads CASSHLYSNQPQHF. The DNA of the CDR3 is TGTGCCAGCAGTCACCTCTATAGCAATCAGCCCCAGCATTTT.